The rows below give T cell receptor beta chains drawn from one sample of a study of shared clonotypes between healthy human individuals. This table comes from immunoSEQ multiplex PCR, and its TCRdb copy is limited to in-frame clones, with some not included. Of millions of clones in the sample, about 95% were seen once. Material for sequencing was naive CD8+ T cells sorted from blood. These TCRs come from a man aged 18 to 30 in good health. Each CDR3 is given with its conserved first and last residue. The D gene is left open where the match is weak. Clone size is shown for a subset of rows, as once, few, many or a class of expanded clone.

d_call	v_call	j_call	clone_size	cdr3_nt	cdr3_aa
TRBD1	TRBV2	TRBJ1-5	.	TGTGCCAGCAGTGAAGGGCAGGGGGACCAGCCCCAGCATTTT	CASSEGQGDQPQHF
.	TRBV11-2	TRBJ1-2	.	TGTGCCAGCAGCCCCTTGGGTGGGGACCTCTATGGCTACACCTTC	CASSPLGGDLYGYTF
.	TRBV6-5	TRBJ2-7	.	TGTGCCAGCAGTCTAACAGGGATCCCCTACGAGCAGTACTTC	CASSLTGIPYEQYF
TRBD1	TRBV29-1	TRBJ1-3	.	TGCAGCGTTGAAGATCCCGACAGGGGGCCTGGAAACACCATATATTTT	CSVEDPDRGPGNTIYF
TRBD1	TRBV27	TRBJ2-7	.	TGTGCCAGCAGCGCGGACAGGGCGAAGAGCGAGCAGTACTTC	CASSADRAKSEQYF
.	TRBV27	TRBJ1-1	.	TGTGCCAGCAGTGAAGGACAGATTGGCACTGAAGCTTTCTTT	CASSEGQIGTEAFF
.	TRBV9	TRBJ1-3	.	TGTGCCAGCAGCTCCGGACCGCCCCCCTCTGGAAACACCATATATTTT	CASSSGPPPSGNTIYF
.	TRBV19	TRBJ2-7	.	TGTGCCAGTAGTATGGTAACCGGGACACCATCCTACGAGCAGTACTTC	CASSMVTGTPSYEQYF
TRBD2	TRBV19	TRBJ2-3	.	TGTGGATCGGGGGGGGCGAGCACAGATACGCAGTATTTT	CGSGGASTDTQYF
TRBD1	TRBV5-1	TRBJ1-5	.	TGCGCCAGCAGCGAAGGGACAGTTTATAGCAATCAGCCCCAGCATTTT	CASSEGTVYSNQPQHF
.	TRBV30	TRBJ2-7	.	TGTGCCTGGATGGGACCCCACGAGCAGTACTTC	CAWMGPHEQYF
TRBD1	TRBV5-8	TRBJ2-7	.	TGTGCCAGCAGCGACAGGGAACCCTCCTACGAGCAGTACTTC	CASSDREPSYEQYF
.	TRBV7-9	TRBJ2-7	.	TGTGCCAGCAGCTTAGCCCTCTCCTACGAGCAGTACTTC	CASSLALSYEQYF
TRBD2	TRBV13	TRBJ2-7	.	TGTGCCAGCAGCGGGAGCGGGAGGGGCCCAACCTACGAGCAGTACTTC	CASSGSGRGPTYEQYF
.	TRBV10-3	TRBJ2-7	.	TGTGCCACCGAAGGAGGGGGGGTTCAATACGAGCAGTACTTC	CATEGGGVQYEQYF
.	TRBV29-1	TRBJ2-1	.	TGCAGCGTTGAAGACCCCAACCCCGATGAGCAGTTCTTC	CSVEDPNPDEQFF
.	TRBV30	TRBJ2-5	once	TGTGCCTGGAGCCCCCGAGGGGGGCCCAAGACCCAGTACTTC	CAWSPRGGPKTQYF
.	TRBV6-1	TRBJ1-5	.	TGTGCCAGCAGTGAAGAAGCCGACCGAGATCAGCCCCAGCATTTT	CASSEEADRDQPQHF
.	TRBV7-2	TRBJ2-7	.	TGTGCCAGCAGCCCGGACTACATCGAGCAGTACTTC	CASSPDYIEQYF
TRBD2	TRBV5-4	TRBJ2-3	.	TGTGCCAGCAGCTACGGGACTAGCGGGGGGGCTGGAGATACGCAGTATTTT	CASSYGTSGGAGDTQYF
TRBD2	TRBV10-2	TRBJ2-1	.	TGCGCCAGCAGTCTAGCGGGGTACTACAATGAGCAGTTCTTC	CASSLAGYYNEQFF
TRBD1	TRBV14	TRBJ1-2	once	TGTGCCAGCAGCCCGTATGTAATTACAGGGGTCTATGGCTACACCTTC	CASSPYVITGVYGYTF
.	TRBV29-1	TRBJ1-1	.	TGCAGCGTTGAAAAGCCCACTGAAGCTTTCTTT	CSVEKPTEAFF
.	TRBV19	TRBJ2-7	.	TGTGCCAGTAGCCCGGGACGGTCCTACGAGCAGTACTTC	CASSPGRSYEQYF
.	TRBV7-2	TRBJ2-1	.	TGTGCCAGCAGCTTCGGGGACGCCTACAATGAGCAGTTCTTC	CASSFGDAYNEQFF
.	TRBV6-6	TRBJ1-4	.	TGTGCCAGCAGTTACACCCTGGCAGGGATGGACGAAAAACTGTTTTTT	CASSYTLAGMDEKLFF
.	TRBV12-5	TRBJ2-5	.	TGTGCTAGTGGTTCGGACATAGCCCAAGAGACCCAGTACTTC	CASGSDIAQETQYF
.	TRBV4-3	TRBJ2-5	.	TGCGCCAGCAGCCAAGCACAACCGGGTCCCCAAGAGACCCAGTACTTC	CASSQAQPGPQETQYF
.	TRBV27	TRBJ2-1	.	TGTGCCAGCAGCACAGACGGCGGGGACAATGAGCAGTTCTTC	CASSTDGGDNEQFF
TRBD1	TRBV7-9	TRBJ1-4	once	TGTGCCAGCAGCTTGGGACAGGGGATGGAGGATGAAAAACTGTTTTTT	CASSLGQGMEDEKLFF
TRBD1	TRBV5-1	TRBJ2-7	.	TGCGCCAGCAGCCTGACAGGGGTCGAGCAGTACTTC	CASSLTGVEQYF
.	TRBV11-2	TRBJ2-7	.	TGTGCCAGCAGCTTAACAGACTCCTACGAGCAGTACTTC	CASSLTDSYEQYF
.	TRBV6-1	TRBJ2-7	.	TGTGCCAGCAGTGAAGACTTCTCCTACGAGCAGTACTTC	CASSEDFSYEQYF